This T cell receptor (beta chain) comes out of a study of T-cell reconstitution after alpha-beta-depleted transplantation in children (dated by TCRdb to the mid-2010s). Broadly, across the study: The study quantitatively tracked T-cell immune reconstitution after TCRalphabeta/CD19-depleted allogeneic hematopoietic cell transplantation in children using TCR repertoire profiling. Broader findings and caveats from the paper: In some patients, the high TCRbeta diversity seen at day 60 was put down to recipient T cells and intrathymic progenitors that had survived conditioning. The frequencies of hyperexpanded clones fell over the following months, and after one year, T-cell counts and TCRbeta diversity were mostly attributed to newly produced T cells. The apparently early alphabetaT-cell count recovery about two months after transplant was reportedly dependent on only several hundred rapidly expanded clones derived from non-depleted graft cells.

Libraries were built with PCR. Sequenced using an Illumina HiSeq 2500. To normalize quantification of the TCRbeta repertoire, the TCR libraries were built with molecular barcoding that relied on unique molecular identifiers. TCRdb trimmed the raw reads at Q25, called clones with MiXCR and kept productive beta chains. Entries are consolidated by CDR3 protein sequence, retaining the most common genes and DNA. This sample comprises around 300,000 distinct CDR3 sequences, less than 9.5% of them detected only once. The ten biggest clones cover approximately 9.1% of the sample. CDR1 and CDR2 were assigned from the germline V gene (reference sequence) as DFQATT and SNEGSKA. The CDR3 contains 13 residues, cysteine and phenylalanine counted. Left in the record is the CDR3 DNA by itself, 39 bases read in frame from the first base. The treatment or condition label, as the study defines it: allogeneic hematopoietic cell transplantation with graft depleted of TCRalphabeta T cells and CD19 B cells. TCRalphabeta/CD19-depleted allogeneic hematopoietic cell grafts were given to the transplant recipients, all of whom were children.

With respect to this clonotype: Its antigen is unknown. This clone may be a read error of a much larger clone one base away.

The chain is encoded by TRBV20-1 joined to TRBJ2-7, with the identity of the D gene unclear. This clonotype originated in a female patient between 2 and 15 years old who had a stem cell transplant for Fanconi anemia, so the T cells may come from the graft donor. This sample comprised peripheral blood, obtained 360 days after TCRalphabeta/CD19-depleted stem cell transplant. The encoded CDR3 is CSAEDKFSYERYF. The nucleotide sequence reads as follows: TGCAGTGCTGAAGATAAATTCTCCTACGAGCGGTACTTC.